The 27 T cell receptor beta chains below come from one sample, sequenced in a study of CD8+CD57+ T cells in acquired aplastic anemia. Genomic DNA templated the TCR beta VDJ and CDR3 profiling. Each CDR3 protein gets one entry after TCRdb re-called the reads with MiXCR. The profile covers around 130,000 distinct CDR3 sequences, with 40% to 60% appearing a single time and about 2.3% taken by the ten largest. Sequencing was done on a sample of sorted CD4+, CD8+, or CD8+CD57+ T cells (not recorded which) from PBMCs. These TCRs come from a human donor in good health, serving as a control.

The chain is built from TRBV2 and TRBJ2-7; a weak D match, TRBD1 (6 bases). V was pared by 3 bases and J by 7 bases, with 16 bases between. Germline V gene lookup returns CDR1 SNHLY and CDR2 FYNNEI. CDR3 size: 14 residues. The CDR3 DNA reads TGTGCCAGCAGTGATCGGGCAGGGGTCAGTGAGCAGTACTTC. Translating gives CASSDRAGVSEQYF.

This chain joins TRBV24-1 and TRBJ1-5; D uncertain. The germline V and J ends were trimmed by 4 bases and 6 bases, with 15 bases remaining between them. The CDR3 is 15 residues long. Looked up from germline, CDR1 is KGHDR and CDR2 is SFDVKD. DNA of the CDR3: TGTGCCACCAGTGACTCCCGGGCCCCTGGTCAGCCCCAGCATTTT. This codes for CATSDSRAPGQPQHF.

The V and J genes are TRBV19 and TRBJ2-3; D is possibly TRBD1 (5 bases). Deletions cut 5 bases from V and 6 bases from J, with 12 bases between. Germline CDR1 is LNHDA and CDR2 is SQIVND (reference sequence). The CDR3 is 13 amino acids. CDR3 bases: TGTGCCAGTAGTCTTAGCCAGGGTGATACGCAGTATTTT. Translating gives CASSLSQGDTQYF.

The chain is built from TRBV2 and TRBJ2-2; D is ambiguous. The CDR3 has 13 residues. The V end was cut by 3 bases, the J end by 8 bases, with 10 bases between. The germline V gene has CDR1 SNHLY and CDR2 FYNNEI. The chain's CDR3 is CASSDTLGGELFF. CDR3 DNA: TGTGCCAGCAGTGACACCCTGGGTGGGGAGCTGTTTTTT.

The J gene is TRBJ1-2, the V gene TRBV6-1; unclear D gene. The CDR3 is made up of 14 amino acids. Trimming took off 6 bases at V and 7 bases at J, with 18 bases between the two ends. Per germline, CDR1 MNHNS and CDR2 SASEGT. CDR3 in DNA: TGTGCCAGCAGGATGGAGCAGCCCGGGAGTGGCTACACCTTC. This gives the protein CASRMEQPGSGYTF.

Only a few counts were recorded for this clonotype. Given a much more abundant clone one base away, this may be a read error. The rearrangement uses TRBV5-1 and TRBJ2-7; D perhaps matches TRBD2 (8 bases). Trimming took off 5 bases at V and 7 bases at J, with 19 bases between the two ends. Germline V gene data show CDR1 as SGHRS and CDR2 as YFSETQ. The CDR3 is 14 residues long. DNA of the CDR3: TGCGCCAGCAGTTCTCTGGCGGGGGGACAGGAGCAGTACTTC. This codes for CASSSLAGGQEQYF.

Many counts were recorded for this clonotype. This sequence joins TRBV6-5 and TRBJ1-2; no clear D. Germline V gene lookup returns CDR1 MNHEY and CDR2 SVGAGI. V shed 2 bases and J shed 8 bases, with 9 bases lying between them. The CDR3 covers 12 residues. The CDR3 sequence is CASSYEGGGYTF. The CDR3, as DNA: TGTGCCAGCAGTTACGAGGGAGGGGGCTACACCTTC.

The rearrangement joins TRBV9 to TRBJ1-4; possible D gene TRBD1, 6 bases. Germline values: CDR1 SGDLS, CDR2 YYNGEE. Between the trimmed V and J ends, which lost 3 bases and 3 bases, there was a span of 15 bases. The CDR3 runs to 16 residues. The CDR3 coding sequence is TGTGCCAGCAGCGCCAATCAGGGGTCGGCTAATGAAAAACTGTTTTTT. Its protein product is CASSANQGSANEKLFF. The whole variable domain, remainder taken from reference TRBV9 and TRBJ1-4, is DSGVTQTPKHLITATGQRVTLRCSPRSGDLSVYWYQQSLDQGLQFLIQYYNGEERAKGNILERFSAQQFPDLHSELNLSSLELGDSALYFCASSANQGSANEKLFFGSGTQLSVL.

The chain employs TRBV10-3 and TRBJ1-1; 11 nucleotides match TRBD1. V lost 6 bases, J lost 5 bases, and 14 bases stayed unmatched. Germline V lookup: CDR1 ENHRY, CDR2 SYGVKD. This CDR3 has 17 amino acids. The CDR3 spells CAIRPGTGGFKGTEAFF. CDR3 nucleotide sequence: TGTGCCATCAGACCCGGGACAGGGGGTTTTAAAGGAACTGAAGCTTTCTTT.

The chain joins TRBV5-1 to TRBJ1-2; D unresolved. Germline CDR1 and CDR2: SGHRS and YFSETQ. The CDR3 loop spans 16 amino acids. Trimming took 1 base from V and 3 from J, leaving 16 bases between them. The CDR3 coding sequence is TGCGCCAGCAGCTTGTGGGCTGAAGGCCAGGACTATGGCTACACCTTC. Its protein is CASSLWAEGQDYGYTF.

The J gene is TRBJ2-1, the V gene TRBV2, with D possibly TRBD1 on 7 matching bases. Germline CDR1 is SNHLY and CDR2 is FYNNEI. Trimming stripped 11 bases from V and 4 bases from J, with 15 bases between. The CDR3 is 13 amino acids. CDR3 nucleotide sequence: TGTGCCGGCCTGACAGGGACTTACAATGAGCAGTTCTTC. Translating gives CAGLTGTYNEQFF.

The DNA of the CDR3 is TGTGCCAGCAGCCCGAGACAGGGGGCGGCCTACGAGCAGTACTTC. Translation: CASSPRQGAAYEQYF. The V and J genes are TRBV2 and TRBJ2-7; 10 bases are shared with TRBD1. The CDR3 runs 15 residues. V shed 6 bases and J 2 bases; nucleotides not matched to a gene: 7. CDR1 is SNHLY, CDR2 FYNNEI, per germline.

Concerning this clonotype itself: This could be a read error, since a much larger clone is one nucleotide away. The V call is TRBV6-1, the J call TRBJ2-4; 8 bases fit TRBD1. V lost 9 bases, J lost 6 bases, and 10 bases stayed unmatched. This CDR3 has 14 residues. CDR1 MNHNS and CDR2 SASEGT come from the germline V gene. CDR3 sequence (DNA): TGTGCCAGTACACCGGGACAGGACCTAAACATTCAGTACTTC. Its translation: CASTPGQDLNIQYF.

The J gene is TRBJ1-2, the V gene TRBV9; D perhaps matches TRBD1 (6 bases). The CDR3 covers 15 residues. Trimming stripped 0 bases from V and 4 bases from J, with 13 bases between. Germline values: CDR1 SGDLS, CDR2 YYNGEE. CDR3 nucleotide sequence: TGTGCCAGCAGCGTAGAAGCGCAGGGGAGCTATGGCTACACCTTC. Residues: CASSVEAQGSYGYTF.

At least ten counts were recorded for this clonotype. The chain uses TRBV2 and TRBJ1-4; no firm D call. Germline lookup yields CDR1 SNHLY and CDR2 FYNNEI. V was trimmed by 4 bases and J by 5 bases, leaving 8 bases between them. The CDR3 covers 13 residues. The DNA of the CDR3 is TGTGCCAGCAGTGTTCACGAGAATGAAAAACTGTTTTTT. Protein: CASSVHENEKLFF. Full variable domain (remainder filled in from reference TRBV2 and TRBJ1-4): EPEVTQTPSHQVTQMGQEVILRCVPISNHLYFYWYRQILGQKVEFLVSFYNNEISEKSEIFDDQFSVERPDGSNFTLKIRSTKLEDSAMYFCASSVHENEKLFFGSGTQLSVL.

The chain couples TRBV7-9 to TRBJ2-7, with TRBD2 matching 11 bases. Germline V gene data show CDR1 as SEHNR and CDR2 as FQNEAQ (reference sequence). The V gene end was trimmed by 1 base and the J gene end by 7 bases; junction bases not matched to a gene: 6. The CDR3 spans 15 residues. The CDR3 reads CASSLGLAGGTEQYF. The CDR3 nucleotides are TGTGCCAGCAGCTTAGGCCTAGCGGGGGGTACGGAGCAGTACTTC. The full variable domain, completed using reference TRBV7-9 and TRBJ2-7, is DTGVSQNPRHKITKRGQNVTFRCDPISEHNRLYWYRQTLGQGPEFLTYFQNEAQLEKSRLLSDRFSAERPKGSFSTLEIQRTEQGDSAMYLCASSLGLAGGTEQYFGPGTRLTVT.

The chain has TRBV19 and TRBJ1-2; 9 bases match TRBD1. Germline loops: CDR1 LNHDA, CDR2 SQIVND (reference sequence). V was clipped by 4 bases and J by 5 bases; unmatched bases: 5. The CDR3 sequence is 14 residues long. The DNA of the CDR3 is TGTGCCAGTAGTAACATAGACAGGGGGTATGGCTACACCTTC. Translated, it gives CASSNIDRGYGYTF.

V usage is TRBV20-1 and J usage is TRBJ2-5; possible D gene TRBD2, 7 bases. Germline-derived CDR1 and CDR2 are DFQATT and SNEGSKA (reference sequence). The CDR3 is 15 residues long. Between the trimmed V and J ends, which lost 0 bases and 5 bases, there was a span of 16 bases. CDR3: CSAREGGAYWETQYF. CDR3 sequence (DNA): TGCAGTGCTAGAGAGGGGGGGGCCTACTGGGAGACCCAGTACTTC.

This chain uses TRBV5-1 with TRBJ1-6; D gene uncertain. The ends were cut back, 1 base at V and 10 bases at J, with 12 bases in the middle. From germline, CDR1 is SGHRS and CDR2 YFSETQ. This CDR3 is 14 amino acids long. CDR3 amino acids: CASSLRVTGSPLHF. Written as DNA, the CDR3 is TGCGCCAGCAGCTTGCGGGTAACCGGATCACCCCTCCACTTT.

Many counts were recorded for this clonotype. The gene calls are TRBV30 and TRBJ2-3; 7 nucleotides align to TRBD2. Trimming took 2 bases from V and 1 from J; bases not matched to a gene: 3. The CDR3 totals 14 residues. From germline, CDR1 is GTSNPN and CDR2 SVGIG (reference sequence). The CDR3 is CAWSPRGGTDTQYF. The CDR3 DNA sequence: TGTGCCTGGAGTCCACGGGGGGGCACAGATACGCAGTATTTT.

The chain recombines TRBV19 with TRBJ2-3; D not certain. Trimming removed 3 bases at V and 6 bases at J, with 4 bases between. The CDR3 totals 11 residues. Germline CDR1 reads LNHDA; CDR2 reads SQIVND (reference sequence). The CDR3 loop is CASSIGDTQYF. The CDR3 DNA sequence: TGTGCCAGTAGTATTGGGGATACGCAGTATTTT.

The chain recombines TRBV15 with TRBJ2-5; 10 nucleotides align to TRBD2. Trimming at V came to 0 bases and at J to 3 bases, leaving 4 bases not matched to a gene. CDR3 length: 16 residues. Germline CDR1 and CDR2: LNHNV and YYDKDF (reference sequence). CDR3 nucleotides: TGTGCCACCAGCAGAGATAGCGGGGGGATTAAAGAGACCCAGTACTTC. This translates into CATSRDSGGIKETQYF. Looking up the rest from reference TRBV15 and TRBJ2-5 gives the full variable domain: DAMVIQNPRYQVTQFGKPVTLSCSQTLNHNVMYWYQQKSSQAPKLLFHYYDKDFNNEADTPDNFQSRRPNTSFCFLDIRSPGLGDTAMYLCATSRDSGGIKETQYFGPGTRLLVL.

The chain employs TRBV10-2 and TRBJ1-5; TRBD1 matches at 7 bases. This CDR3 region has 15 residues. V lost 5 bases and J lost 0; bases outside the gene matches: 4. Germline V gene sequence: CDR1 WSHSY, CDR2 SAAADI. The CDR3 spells CASSPGTDSNQPQHF. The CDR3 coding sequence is TGCGCCAGCAGTCCCGGGACAGATAGCAATCAGCCCCAGCATTTT.

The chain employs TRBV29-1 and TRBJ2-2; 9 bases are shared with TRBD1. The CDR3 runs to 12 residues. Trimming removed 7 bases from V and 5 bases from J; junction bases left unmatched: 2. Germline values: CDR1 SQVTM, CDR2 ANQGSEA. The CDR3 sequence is CSAGTGTGELFF. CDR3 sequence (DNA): TGCAGCGCCGGGACAGGGACCGGGGAGCTGTTTTTT.

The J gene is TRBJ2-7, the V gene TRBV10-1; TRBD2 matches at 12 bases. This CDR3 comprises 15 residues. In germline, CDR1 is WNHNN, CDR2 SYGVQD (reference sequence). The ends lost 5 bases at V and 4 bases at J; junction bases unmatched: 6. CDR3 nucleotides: TGCGCCAGCAGTACGACTAGCGGGGGTACTTACGAGCAGTACTTC. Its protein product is CASSTTSGGTYEQYF.

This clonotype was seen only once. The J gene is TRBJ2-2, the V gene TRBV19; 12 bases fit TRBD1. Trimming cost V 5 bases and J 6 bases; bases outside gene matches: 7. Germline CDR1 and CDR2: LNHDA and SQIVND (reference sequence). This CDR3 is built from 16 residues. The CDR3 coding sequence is TGTGCCAGTAGTCATCCGGGACAGGGGGCTGCCGGGGAGCTGTTTTTT. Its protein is CASSHPGQGAAGELFF.

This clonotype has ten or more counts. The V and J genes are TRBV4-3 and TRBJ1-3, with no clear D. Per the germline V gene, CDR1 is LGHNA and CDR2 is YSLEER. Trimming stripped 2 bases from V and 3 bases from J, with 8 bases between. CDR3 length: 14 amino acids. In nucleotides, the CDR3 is TGCGCCAGCAGCCAAAGGACGGTTGGAAACACCATATATTTT. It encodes CASSQRTVGNTIYF.